This TCR beta chain stems from a study of T cell responses to AZD1222 COVID-19 vaccine. Measured with immunoSEQ multiplex PCR; TCRdb has only the in-frame clones, and not every one. The repertoire consists of roughly 120,000 clones, with approximately 85% occurring once and the leading ten covering 9.5% to 15%. Whole-study findings and limits: Just five to seven people given AZD1222 tested seropositive at baseline.

This clone was recorded once. Its antigen remains unidentified. From germline, CDR1 is KGHDR and CDR2 SFDVKD. This CDR3 comprises 12 residues. V shed 7 bases and J shed 3 bases, with 8 bases lying between them. The chain links TRBV24-1 to TRBJ1-1; D is undetermined. The sequencing used peripheral blood, collected on day 0 of MenACWY control vaccination. This receptor was identified in an adult in good health. CDR3 bases: TGTGCCACCAGGGTCGGGGACACTGAAGCTTTCTTT. Translated, it gives CATRVGDTEAFF.